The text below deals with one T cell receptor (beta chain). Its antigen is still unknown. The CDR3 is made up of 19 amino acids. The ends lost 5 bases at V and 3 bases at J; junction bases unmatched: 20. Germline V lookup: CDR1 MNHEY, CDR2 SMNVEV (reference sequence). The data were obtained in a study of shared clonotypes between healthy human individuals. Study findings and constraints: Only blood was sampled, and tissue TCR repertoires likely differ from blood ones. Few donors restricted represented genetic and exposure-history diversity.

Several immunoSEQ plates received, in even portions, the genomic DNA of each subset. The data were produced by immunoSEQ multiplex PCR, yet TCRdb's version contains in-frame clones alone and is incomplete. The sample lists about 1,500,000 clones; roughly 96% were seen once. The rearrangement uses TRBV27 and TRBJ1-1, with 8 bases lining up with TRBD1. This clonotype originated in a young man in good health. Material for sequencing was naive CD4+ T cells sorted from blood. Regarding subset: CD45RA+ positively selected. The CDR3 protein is CASSESLPRTGSHYTEAFF. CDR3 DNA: TGTGCCAGCAGTGAGAGTCTGCCTCGGACAGGGAGCCATTACACTGAAGCTTTCTTT.